Shown below are 27 T cell receptor beta chains from a single sample sequenced in a study of a mutant IDH1 vaccine in newly diagnosed glioma. This table comes from immunoSEQ multiplex PCR, and its TCRdb copy is limited to in-frame clones, with some not included. The profile covers more than 40,000 clones, with more than 70% appearing a single time and 4.5% to 6% taken by the ten largest. Time point reported: week 35, safety follow-up. Vaccinated patients received 300 ug of mutant IDH1 20-mer peptide per dose, with topical imiquimod. No antigens are known for them. The specimen was PBMCs, collected from a glioma patient whose treatment included an IDH1 peptide vaccine. The receptors stem from a woman in her forties with glioma.

The chain links TRBV2 to TRBJ2-3; TRBD1 matches at 9 bases. The junction had 11 bases not matched to a gene; V was cut back by 10 bases and J by 0 bases. The germline CDR1 and CDR2 sequences are SNHLY and FYNNEI. The CDR3 is 16 amino acids. CDR3 amino acids: CATDILDRGSTDTQYF. CDR3 DNA sequence: TGTGCCACCGATATATTGGACAGGGGTAGCACAGATACGCAGTATTTT.

This clone was counted a single time. The junction departs from germline at one end; a sequencing error may be responsible. The V call is TRBV11-1, the J call TRBJ2-7; possible D gene TRBD2, 9 bases. The germline gives CDR1 SGHAT, CDR2 FQDESV (reference sequence). This CDR3 contains 15 residues. CDR3 protein: CASSLAGQVTYEQYF. The CDR3 DNA sequence: TGTGCCAGCAGCCTAGCGGGACAGGTCACCTACGAGCAGTACTTC.

The rearrangement joins TRBV30 to TRBJ2-1; the match to TRBD2 covers 8 bases. CDR3 size: 12 residues. V trimming: 3 bases; J trimming: 8 bases; junction bases outside the gene matches: 3. Germline V gene lookup returns CDR1 GTSNPN and CDR2 SVGIG (reference sequence). The CDR3 DNA follows: TGTGCCTGGAGCGGACTAGCTCATGAGCAGTTCTTC. Translation gives CAWSGLAHEQFF. Full variable domain (missing parts from reference TRBV30 and TRBJ2-1): SQTIHQWPATLVQPVGSPLSLECTVEGTSNPNLYWYRQAAGRGLQLLFYSVGIGQISSEVPQNLSASRPQDRQFILSSKKLLLSDSGFYLCAWSGLAHEQFFGPGTRLTVL.

The V and J genes are TRBV27 and TRBJ1-2; possibly TRBD1 for D (6 bases). The CDR3 is made up of 17 amino acids. Germline values: CDR1 MNHEY, CDR2 SMNVEV (reference sequence). With 6 bases removed from V and 7 bases from J, the gap between germline ends came to 27 bases. The CDR3 sequence: CASSPSDRRSFFVGYTF. CDR3 DNA: TGTGCCAGCAGCCCGTCAGACAGGAGATCATTCTTCGTTGGCTACACCTTC.

The J gene is TRBJ1-3, the V gene TRBV7-2; D gene uncertain. The CDR3 contains 15 residues. Germline V gene lookup returns CDR1 SGHTA and CDR2 FQGNSA. V lost 1 base and J 0 bases, leaving 7 bases between the germline ends. The CDR3 nucleotides read TGTGCCAGCAGCTTAGGCTCCCGCTCTGGAAACACCATATATTTT. Its translation is CASSLGSRSGNTIYF.

The chain couples TRBV7-8 to TRBJ2-5, with D possibly matching TRBD2 (6 bases). Trimming shortened V by 2 bases and J by 2 bases, and 12 bases separated the two germline ends. CDR3 length: 15 residues. Germline lookup yields CDR1 SGHVS and CDR2 FQNEAQ. CDR3 bases: TGTGCCAGCAGCTTAATTATGGGGGGTCAAGAGACCCAGTACTTC. Its protein is CASSLIMGGQETQYF.

The genes are TRBV18 and TRBJ2-2; D may be TRBD1 (6 bases). The V gene's germline CDR1 is KGHSH and CDR2 LQKENI. The CDR3 covers 15 residues. Trimming took off 6 bases at V and 1 base at J, with 12 bases between the two ends. Here the CDR3 DNA reads TGTGCCAGCTCGTACGGACAGTTGAACACCGGGGAGCTGTTTTTT. Encoded protein: CASSYGQLNTGELFF.

The DNA of the CDR3 is TGTGCCAGCAGGCCGGGACTAGCAACAGATACGCAGTATTTT. Its protein is CASRPGLATDTQYF. This chain links TRBV6-6 with TRBJ2-3, with 9 nucleotides matching TRBD2. V was pared by 6 bases and J by 3 bases, with 4 bases of the junction left unmatched. The CDR3 extends over 14 amino acids. CDR1 MNHNY and CDR2 SVGAGI come from the germline V gene (reference sequence).

The chain couples TRBV7-2 to TRBJ2-3; D call uncertain. This CDR3 spans 12 amino acids. Germline loops: CDR1 SGHTA, CDR2 FQGNSA. Trimming took off 7 bases at V and 0 bases at J, with 5 bases between the two ends. The CDR3 bases are TGTGCCAGCACCCCTAGCACAGATACGCAGTATTTT. Amino acid sequence: CASTPSTDTQYF.

The rearrangement uses TRBV6-1 and TRBJ1-2; D may be TRBD1 (5 bases). Trimming shortened V by 2 bases and J by 4 bases, and 11 bases separated the two germline ends. The germline V gene has CDR1 MNHNS and CDR2 SASEGT. This CDR3 spans 14 amino acids. In nucleotides, the CDR3 is TGTGCCAGCAGTGAATTCGGGGGTGGCTATGGCTACACCTTC. It is translated as CASSEFGGGYGYTF.

The CDR3 loop is CATSRTGGGNQPQHF. CDR3 DNA: TGTGCCACCAGCAGAACAGGGGGAGGAAATCAGCCCCAGCATTTT. The V gene is TRBV15, the J gene TRBJ1-5; 8 bases map to TRBD1. J gave up 4 bases and V 2 bases, and 4 bases lay outside the gene matches. The CDR3 is 15 residues long. Per the germline V gene, CDR1 is LNHNV and CDR2 is YYDKDF (reference sequence).

Written as DNA, the CDR3 is TGTGCCAGCAGCTTGAACAGGGAAGCTGAGGAGACCCAGTACTTC. It encodes CASSLNREAEETQYF. The chain combines TRBV7-9 with TRBJ2-5; a weak D match, TRBD1 (6 bases). The CDR3 extends over 15 amino acids. The germline V and J ends were trimmed by 3 bases and 5 bases, with 16 bases remaining between them. Germline lookup yields CDR1 SEHNR and CDR2 FQNEAQ (reference sequence).

The CDR3 reads CASSPNRGIREKLFF. The CDR3 DNA follows: TGTGCCAGCTCACCGAACCGGGGTATCCGTGAAAAACTGTTTTTT. V is TRBV18 and J is TRBJ1-4; D not certain. Germline values: CDR1 KGHSH, CDR2 LQKENI. V was cut by 3 bases and J by 7 bases, with 15 bases left in between. The CDR3 spans 15 residues.

This clone was found once. The chain's CDR3 is CASSTTGQILTNEKLFF. DNA of the CDR3: TGTGCCAGTAGTACGACGGGACAGATTTTAACTAATGAAAAACTGTTTTTT. The chain links TRBV19 to TRBJ1-4, with TRBD1 identical over 7 bases. This CDR3 has 17 amino acids. V lost 4 bases and J lost 1; bases outside the gene matches: 9. From germline, CDR1 is LNHDA and CDR2 SQIVND (reference sequence). Full variable domain (missing parts from reference TRBV19 and TRBJ1-4): DGGITQSPKYLFRKEGQNVTLSCEQNLNHDAMYWYRQDPGQGLRLIYYSQIVNDFQKGDIAEGYSVSREKKESFPLTVTSAQKNPTAFYLCASSTTGQILTNEKLFFGSGTQLSVL.

This clone appeared a few times. The rearrangement joins TRBV29-1 to TRBJ2-1; D not resolved. Trimming stripped 5 bases from V and 5 bases from J, with 4 bases between. Germline V gene sequence: CDR1 SQVTM, CDR2 ANQGSEA. CDR3 size: 10 residues. CDR3 protein: CSVQNNEQFF. CDR3 in DNA: TGCAGCGTTCAGAACAATGAGCAGTTCTTC.

The rearrangement joins TRBV19 to TRBJ2-2; D not resolved. The CDR3 covers 14 residues. CDR1 is LNHDA, CDR2 SQIVND, per germline (reference sequence). The V end lost 5 bases, the J end lost 5 bases, and 12 bases lay between the germline ends. The CDR3 DNA reads TGTGCCAGTAGTCCCGGTTTCCCGACCGGGGAGCTGTTTTTT. It encodes CASSPGFPTGELFF.

This clone was observed once. This rearrangement joins TRBV5-8 to TRBJ2-6; D is unclear. This CDR3 is built from 16 residues. Germline CDR1 reads SGHTS; CDR2 reads YDEGEE. Between the trimmed V and J ends, which lost 0 bases and 1 base, there was a span of 8 bases. The CDR3 protein is CASSLELGSGANVLTF. Here the CDR3 DNA reads TGTGCCAGCAGCTTGGAACTGGGGTCTGGGGCCAACGTCCTGACTTTC.

J is TRBJ2-3 and V is TRBV5-4; TRBD2 matches 12 bases. Germline lookup yields CDR1 SGHNT and CDR2 YYREEE (reference sequence). V dropped 4 bases and J dropped 4; count of bases not matched to a gene: 4. The CDR3 runs to 15 residues. The CDR3 region is CASSLTSGGPDTQYF. CDR3 coding DNA: TGTGCCAGCAGCCTCACTAGCGGGGGGCCAGATACGCAGTATTTT.

This clone was found a few times. This chain links TRBV5-8 with TRBJ1-5; unclear D gene. V was pared by 0 bases and J by 2 bases, with 9 bases between. This CDR3 contains 15 residues. From germline, CDR1 is SGHTS and CDR2 YDEGEE. DNA for the CDR3: TGTGCCAGCAGCTTGGGGGGAAGGGGCAATCAGCCCCAGCATTTT. As protein: CASSLGGRGNQPQHF. Supplemented by reference TRBV5-8 and TRBJ1-5, the full variable domain reads EAGVTQSPTHLIKTRGQQATLRCSPISGHTSVYWYQQALGLGLQFLLWYDEGEERNRGNFPPRFSGRQFPNYSSELNVNALELEDSALYLCASSLGGRGNQPQHFGDGTRLSIL.

This clone has a handful of counts. The chain has TRBV19 and TRBJ1-2; TRBD1 agrees at 7 bases. There are 16 residues in the CDR3. With 5 bases clipped from V and 1 base from J, the junction kept 10 bases outside the gene matches. Germline V gene sequence: CDR1 LNHDA, CDR2 SQIVND (reference sequence). This chain's CDR3 is CASSFQTGKFNYGYTF. DNA of the CDR3: TGTGCCAGTAGTTTCCAGACAGGGAAGTTTAACTATGGCTACACCTTC.

This chain links TRBV4-2 with TRBJ1-1, with 9 positions matching TRBD1. The CDR3 has 16 residues. The ends lost 2 bases at V and 4 bases at J; junction bases unmatched: 8. Per germline, CDR1 LGHNA and CDR2 YNFKEQ. The CDR3 coding sequence is TGTGCCAGCAGCCAACTCTCGGACAGGGGTGGCACTGAAGCTTTCTTT. Protein product: CASSQLSDRGGTEAFF.

The chain carries TRBV15 and TRBJ2-1; D ambiguous. Germline V gene data show CDR1 as LNHNV and CDR2 as YYDKDF (reference sequence). V was trimmed by 0 bases and J by 11 bases, leaving 11 bases between them. The CDR3 loop spans 13 amino acids. CDR3 DNA: TGTGCCACCAGCAGAGATTTGGACCCCAAGCAGTTCTTC. Its protein is CATSRDLDPKQFF.

The rearrangement joins TRBV12-5 to TRBJ1-1; tentatively, D is TRBD1 (5 bases). CDR1 LGHNT and CDR2 FRNRAP come from the germline V gene. The CDR3 sequence is 17 residues long. V lost 0 bases to trimming and J lost 5 bases, with 19 bases between them. The CDR3 DNA reads TGTGCTAGTGGTTTGGTAGTGACCGGGGCGTACGGGACTGAAGCTTTCTTT. It yields the protein CASGLVVTGAYGTEAFF.

This rearrangement joins TRBV6-1 to TRBJ1-1, with a tentative D call TRBD1 (6 bases). CDR1 is MNHNS and CDR2 is SASEGT in the germline V gene. The V gene lost 7 bases and the J gene lost 6 bases, with 21 bases spanning the gap. This CDR3 comprises 15 residues. DNA for the CDR3: TGTGCCAGCAAGGAAGGGGGGTCCAGGGTACCTGAAGCTTTCTTT. Protein: CASKEGGSRVPEAFF.

The chain uses TRBV30 and TRBJ1-3; D is undetermined. Looked up from germline, CDR1 is GTSNPN and CDR2 is SVGIG (reference sequence). The germline V and J ends were trimmed by 8 bases and 4 bases, with 18 bases remaining between them. This CDR3 is built from 14 residues. CDR3 bases: TGTGCCCAAACCCGGCCGAGGGAAGGAAACACCATATATTTT. Its translation is CAQTRPREGNTIYF.

The gene calls are TRBV6-4 and TRBJ1-2; TRBD1 might be the D (6 bases). The V end lost 10 bases, the J end lost 4 bases, and 19 bases lay between the germline ends. This CDR3 is 14 amino acids long. The germline V gene encodes CDR1 MRHNA and CDR2 SNTAGT. Here the CDR3 reads CANPTGRLLYGYTF. The CDR3 DNA follows: TGTGCCAACCCGACAGGAAGGCTCCTCTATGGCTACACCTTC.

The rearrangement links TRBV6-1 to TRBJ1-1, with 9 bases that match TRBD1. This CDR3 has 14 residues. The J segment lost 3 bases and the V segment lost 2 bases, leaving 1 base of the junction unmatched. Per the germline V gene, CDR1 is MNHNS and CDR2 is SASEGT. The CDR3 here is CASSEWDRDTEAFF. CDR3 coding DNA: TGTGCCAGCAGTGAATGGGACAGGGACACTGAAGCTTTCTTT.